The 31 T cell receptor beta chains given below trace back to one sample, sequenced in a study of memory CD4+ T cells and cytomegalovirus serostatus. The sort gate was single viable CD3+CD4+CD8-CD45RO+ cells for memory CD4+ T cells. The data were produced by immunoSEQ multiplex PCR, yet TCRdb's version contains in-frame clones alone and is incomplete. The data show some 67,000 clones, around 76% seen once. The specimen was memory CD4+ T cells from blood. The receptors shown here come from an adult in good health and CMV-seropositive.

The chain uses TRBV7-8 and TRBJ2-7; the match to TRBD2 covers 7 bases. Per the germline V gene, CDR1 is SGHVS and CDR2 is FQNEAQ. V shed 1 base and J 2 bases; nucleotides not matched to a gene: 5. The CDR3 totals 15 residues. The CDR3 loop is CASSLERDLTYEQYF. The CDR3 DNA sequence: TGTGCCAGCAGCTTAGAGCGGGACCTTACCTACGAGCAGTACTTC.

This rearrangement joins TRBV19 to TRBJ1-2; D is undetermined. V lost 6 bases and J 6 bases, leaving 26 bases between the germline ends. The germline CDR1 and CDR2 sequences are LNHDA and SQIVND (reference sequence). The CDR3 is made up of 17 amino acids. CDR3 nucleotides: TGTGCCAGTAGATGGCTCTCTCACGCCCCGGGGAGAGATGGCTACACCTTC. Its translation: CASRWLSHAPGRDGYTF.

This clone has only a few counts. This CDR3 reads CASSLKVTSGLSSYNEQFF. The CDR3, as DNA: TGTGCCAGCAGCTTAAAGGTGACTAGCGGGCTGAGCTCCTACAATGAGCAGTTCTTC. This sequence joins TRBV7-2 and TRBJ2-1; 10 nucleotides match TRBD2. Germline assignment: CDR1 SGHTA and CDR2 FQGNSA. The CDR3 loop spans 19 amino acids. J lost 0 bases, V lost 2 bases, and 10 bases had no gene match.

In its sample, this clone was seen a few times. The gene calls are TRBV5-4 and TRBJ1-2, with TRBD1 matching 7 bases. Trimming removed 3 bases from V and 4 bases from J; junction bases left unmatched: 6. This CDR3 has 14 residues. Germline CDR1 and CDR2: SGHNT and YYREEE (reference sequence). The CDR3 region is CASSSLAGGYGYTF. CDR3 DNA sequence: TGTGCCAGCAGCTCCCTCGCAGGGGGCTATGGCTACACCTTC.

This chain links TRBV28 with TRBJ2-1; 7 positions agree with TRBD2. The germline CDR1 and CDR2 sequences are MDHEN and SYDVKM. The CDR3 loop spans 16 amino acids. Trimming at V came to 1 base and at J to 7 bases, leaving 10 bases not matched to a gene. The CDR3 here is CASSLLPRGRGNEQFF. CDR3 in DNA: TGTGCCAGCAGTTTATTGCCGCGCGGGAGAGGGAATGAGCAGTTCTTC.

The V gene is TRBV30, the J gene TRBJ2-6, with D perhaps matching TRBD2 (6 bases). Germline CDR1 GTSNPN, CDR2 SVGIG (reference sequence). This CDR3 contains 13 residues. The V end was cut by 4 bases, the J end by 5 bases, with 9 bases between. The CDR3: CAWKGDWANVLTF. The CDR3 region has the DNA TGTGCCTGGAAAGGGGACTGGGCCAACGTCCTGACTTTC.

This clone was recorded once. The chain employs TRBV9 and TRBJ1-6; 9 nucleotides agree with TRBD1. This CDR3 is built from 15 residues. Germline CDR1 and CDR2: SGDLS and YYNGEE. The trim removed 2 bases at V and 8 bases at J, leaving 5 bases unmatched. CDR3 bases: TGTGCCAGCAGCGTCGGGACAGGGTTTTATTCACCCCTCCACTTT. Translating gives CASSVGTGFYSPLHF.

The chain links TRBV7-8 to TRBJ2-3, with TRBD2 matching 10 bases. Germline CDR1 and CDR2: SGHVS and FQNEAQ. The CDR3 is made up of 17 amino acids. V lost 1 base, J lost 0 bases, and 4 bases stayed unmatched. The CDR3 reads CASSLGMTSGSTDTQYF. Here the CDR3 DNA reads TGTGCCAGCAGCTTAGGGATGACTAGCGGGAGCACAGATACGCAGTATTTT.

The chain is built from TRBV1 and TRBJ2-5; the D segment call TRBD2 is taken from the table without a DNA check. TRBV1 is reported as a pseudogene. This CDR3 is built from 14 residues. CDR3 region: CTSSQGASGGPPYF. The CDR3 DNA is TGCACCAGCAGCCAAGGTGCTAGCGGGGGACCACCGTACTTC.

The chain is built from TRBV28 and TRBJ2-3; D uncertain. The ends were cut back, 4 bases at V and 4 bases at J, with 9 bases in the middle. The CDR3 contains 13 residues. Germline assignment: CDR1 MDHEN and CDR2 SYDVKM. The CDR3 loop reads CASSSTWSDTQYF. The CDR3 nucleotides are TGTGCCAGCAGTTCTACTTGGTCAGATACGCAGTATTTT.

The chain combines TRBV4-1 with TRBJ1-3, with D maybe TRBD1 (6 bases). The germline V gene encodes CDR1 MGHRA and CDR2 YSYEKL. CDR3 size: 15 residues. V lost 2 bases, J lost 4 bases, and 12 bases lay in between. Written as DNA, the CDR3 is TGCGCCAGCAGCCAACAGGGGTTAGGGGGAAACACCATATATTTT. It codes for CASSQQGLGGNTIYF.

At least ten counts were recorded for this clone. This chain uses TRBV7-9 with TRBJ2-1; 8 nucleotides line up with TRBD2. The CDR3 runs 16 residues. The germline V gene encodes CDR1 SEHNR and CDR2 FQNEAQ (reference sequence). Trimming took 5 bases from V and 4 from J; bases not matched to a gene: 10. In DNA, the CDR3 is TGTGCCAGCAGCCCAAGAGGACTAGCCCTTTACAATGAGCAGTTCTTC. Amino acids: CASSPRGLALYNEQFF. The whole variable domain, remainder taken from reference TRBV7-9 and TRBJ2-1, is DTGVSQNPRHKITKRGQNVTFRCDPISEHNRLYWYRQTLGQGPEFLTYFQNEAQLEKSRLLSDRFSAERPKGSFSTLEIQRTEQGDSAMYLCASSPRGLALYNEQFFGPGTRLTVL.

The chain combines TRBV30 with TRBJ1-1; maybe TRBD1 (6 bases). CDR1 GTSNPN and CDR2 SVGIG come from the germline V gene (reference sequence). The CDR3 spans 13 residues. Here the CDR3 reads CARKGGRNTEAFF. As DNA, the CDR3 is TGTGCTCGGAAGGGGGGTCGGAACACTGAAGCTTTCTTT.

The chain is built from TRBV5-1 and TRBJ1-1; the D gene is possibly TRBD1 (5 bases). The germline V and J ends were trimmed by 4 bases and 4 bases, with 20 bases remaining between them. CDR1 and CDR2 (germline): SGHRS, YFSETQ. The length of the CDR3 is 16 residues. As DNA, the CDR3 is TGCGCCAGCAGCCCATCCGGGACCGCAACGAGCACTGAAGCTTTCTTT. Amino acids: CASSPSGTATSTEAFF.

The chain employs TRBV6-5 and TRBJ1-3, with D hard to call. Between the trimmed V and J ends, which lost 2 bases and 4 bases, there was a span of 12 bases. This CDR3 comprises 15 residues. Germline V gene sequence: CDR1 MNHEY, CDR2 SVGAGI. In nucleotides, the CDR3 is TGTGCCAGCAGTTACGACTCCTGGACCGGAAACACCATATATTTT. It is translated as CASSYDSWTGNTIYF.

This clone came up a few times. Within the sample, other DNA sequences also encode this same CDR3. CDR3 sequence reads: CASSPPGGNQPQHF. CDR3 sequence (DNA): TGTGCCAGCAGTCCCCCGGGGGGCAATCAGCCCCAGCATTTT. The genes are TRBV27 and TRBJ1-5, with a weak D call TRBD1 (5 bases). V shed 5 bases and J shed 2 bases, with 10 bases lying between them. Germline CDR1 reads MNHEY; CDR2 reads SMNVEV (reference sequence). The CDR3 loop spans 14 amino acids.

The rearrangement joins TRBV28 to TRBJ1-5, with D perhaps TRBD1 (6 bases). Germline V gene sequence: CDR1 MDHEN, CDR2 SYDVKM. V gave up 10 bases and J gave up 4 bases, with 14 bases separating them. The CDR3 covers 13 residues. For the CDR3, the DNA is TGTGCCACAACCGGGACAAGAAATCAGCCCCAGCATTTT. Protein: CATTGTRNQPQHF.

The chain combines TRBV6-5 with TRBJ2-1; the D gene could be TRBD1 or TRBD2 (6 bases each). V was cut by 5 bases and J by 12 bases, with 14 bases left in between. The CDR3 consists of 12 residues. CDR1 and CDR2 from the germline V gene are MNHEY and SVGAGI. The CDR3 region is CASSVRGDRQFF. For the CDR3, the DNA is TGTGCCAGCAGTGTGAGGGGGGATAGGCAGTTCTTC.

This chain connects TRBV7-9 to TRBJ2-7, with 7 bases lining up with TRBD1. In germline, CDR1 is SEHNR, CDR2 FQNEAQ (reference sequence). V was pared by 4 bases and J by 3 bases, with 9 bases of the junction left unmatched. This CDR3 has 15 amino acids. This chain's CDR3 is CASSSGVGGYYEQYF. The CDR3 DNA follows: TGTGCCAGCAGCTCTGGGGTAGGGGGCTACTACGAGCAGTACTTC.

V is TRBV5-5 and J is TRBJ2-5; 9 bases agree with TRBD1. The ends lost 2 bases at V and 5 bases at J; junction bases unmatched: 7. Germline-derived CDR1 and CDR2 are SGHKS and YYEKEE (reference sequence). The CDR3 sequence is 15 residues long. CDR3: CASSFGQGLEETQYF. The CDR3 nucleotides read TGTGCCAGCAGCTTTGGACAGGGGCTAGAGGAGACCCAGTACTTC. The full variable domain, with the rest looked up from reference TRBV5-5 and TRBJ2-5, is DAGVTQSPTHLIKTRGQQVTLRCSPISGHKSVSWYQQVLGQGPQFIFQYYEKEERGRGNFPDRFSARQFPNYSSELNVNALLLGDSALYLCASSFGQGLEETQYFGPGTRLLVL.

The V call is TRBV10-3, the J call TRBJ1-2; 9 positions agree with TRBD1. Germline trimming cut 4 bases from V and 4 bases from J; bases unmatched to any gene: 13. Germline CDR1 and CDR2: ENHRY and SYGVKD. The CDR3 contains 17 residues. The CDR3 nucleotides read TGTGCCATCAGTGGTGGGACAGGGAGGGGACCAGGCTATGGCTACACCTTC. This translates into CAISGGTGRGPGYGYTF.

The chain couples TRBV2 to TRBJ1-3; 7 positions match TRBD1. The CDR3 has 14 residues. Per the germline V gene, CDR1 is SNHLY and CDR2 is FYNNEI. The J segment lost 9 bases and the V segment lost 6 bases, leaving 11 bases of the junction unmatched. The CDR3 nucleotides are TGTGCCAGCAGCCTCAACAGGGGTAGTGGCACCATATATTTT. Translated, it gives CASSLNRGSGTIYF.

The V and J genes are TRBV6-1 and TRBJ2-7; 12 bases are a match to TRBD2. Germline CDR1 and CDR2: MNHNS and SASEGT. The junction had 8 bases not matched to a gene; V was cut back by 5 bases and J by 6 bases. This CDR3 region has 15 residues. The CDR3 loop is CASSTRLAGVREQYF. The CDR3 region has the DNA TGTGCCAGCAGTACCCGACTAGCGGGAGTTCGCGAGCAGTACTTC.

The rearrangement uses TRBV19 and TRBJ2-6, with 9 bases matching TRBD1. CDR1 is LNHDA and CDR2 is SQIVND in the germline V gene (reference sequence). The junction had 5 bases not matched to a gene; V was cut back by 5 bases and J by 0 bases. The CDR3 loop spans 17 amino acids. CDR3 coding DNA: TGTGCCAGTAGTCCCGGGACAGGGAGCTCTGGGGCCAACGTCCTGACTTTC. Its protein is CASSPGTGSSGANVLTF.

This clone was picked up a small number of times. The V gene is TRBV2, the J gene TRBJ2-6, with D possibly being TRBD2 (5 bases). The CDR3 spans 16 residues. The V gene's germline CDR1 is SNHLY and CDR2 FYNNEI. V lost 4 bases and J 4 bases, leaving 14 bases between the germline ends. The CDR3 is CASSAGGSTGANVLTF. The CDR3 DNA reads as TGTGCCAGCAGTGCCGGAGGCAGCACCGGGGCCAACGTCCTGACTTTC.

This clone came up a few times. J is TRBJ1-2 and V is TRBV4-2, with D possibly TRBD1 on 6 matching bases. V was clipped by 2 bases and J by 10 bases, with 11 bases between them. This CDR3 spans 12 amino acids. The V gene's germline CDR1 is LGHNA and CDR2 YNFKEQ. The CDR3 sequence is CASSQYRTVYTF. The CDR3 nucleotides read TGTGCCAGCAGCCAATACCGGACAGTCTACACCTTC.

V and J are TRBV7-9 and TRBJ2-3; TRBD2 agrees at 13 bases. There are 18 residues in the CDR3. The germline gives CDR1 SEHNR, CDR2 FQNEAQ (reference sequence). V trimming: 1 base; J trimming: 0 bases; junction bases outside the gene matches: 4. As DNA, the CDR3 is TGTGCCAGCAGCTTAGTCCGGGGACTAGCGGGGAGCACAGATACGCAGTATTTT. Translation: CASSLVRGLAGSTDTQYF.

This clone occurred once. The rearrangement links TRBV5-1 to TRBJ2-7; maybe TRBD1 (6 bases). The germline V gene encodes CDR1 SGHRS and CDR2 YFSETQ. The CDR3 is 15 residues long. V was clipped by 0 bases and J by 6 bases, with 16 bases between them. CDR3 protein: CASSLVGGDLGEQYF. The CDR3 DNA reads as TGCGCCAGCAGCTTGGTAGGGGGAGACCTGGGCGAGCAGTACTTC.

The chain couples TRBV5-1 to TRBJ1-1, with TRBD1 as a possible D gene (5 bases). This CDR3 spans 13 amino acids. Germline CDR1 and CDR2: SGHRS and YFSETQ. Trimming stripped 5 bases from V and 3 bases from J, with 11 bases between. The CDR3 coding sequence is TGCGCCAGCAGAGGGACGGACGACACTGAAGCTTTCTTT. This codes for CASRGTDDTEAFF. The full variable domain, with the rest looked up from reference TRBV5-1 and TRBJ1-1, is KAGVTQTPRYLIKTRGQQVTLSCSPISGHRSVSWYQQTPGQGLQFLFEYFSETQRNKGNFPGRFSGRQFSNSRSEMNVSTLELGDSALYLCASRGTDDTEAFFGQGTRLTVV.

This clone was picked up a small number of times. The V gene is TRBV27, the J gene TRBJ1-4; TRBD1 might be the D (5 bases). CDR3 length: 13 residues. Germline V gene sequence: CDR1 MNHEY, CDR2 SMNVEV (reference sequence). The V end lost 8 bases, the J end lost 4 bases, and 11 bases lay between the germline ends. Written as DNA, the CDR3 is TGTGCCAGCGCCAGGGCCCTTAATGAAAAACTGTTTTTT. The encoded protein is CASARALNEKLFF.

This chain links TRBV11-2 with TRBJ1-4, with unresolved D. Germline V gene lookup returns CDR1 SGHAT and CDR2 FQNNGV. V dropped 2 bases and J dropped 4 bases, with 5 bases sitting between them. The CDR3 totals 13 residues. CDR3 sequence: CASSLTLNEKLFF. CDR3 DNA: TGTGCCAGCAGCTTAACCCTTAATGAAAAACTGTTTTTT.